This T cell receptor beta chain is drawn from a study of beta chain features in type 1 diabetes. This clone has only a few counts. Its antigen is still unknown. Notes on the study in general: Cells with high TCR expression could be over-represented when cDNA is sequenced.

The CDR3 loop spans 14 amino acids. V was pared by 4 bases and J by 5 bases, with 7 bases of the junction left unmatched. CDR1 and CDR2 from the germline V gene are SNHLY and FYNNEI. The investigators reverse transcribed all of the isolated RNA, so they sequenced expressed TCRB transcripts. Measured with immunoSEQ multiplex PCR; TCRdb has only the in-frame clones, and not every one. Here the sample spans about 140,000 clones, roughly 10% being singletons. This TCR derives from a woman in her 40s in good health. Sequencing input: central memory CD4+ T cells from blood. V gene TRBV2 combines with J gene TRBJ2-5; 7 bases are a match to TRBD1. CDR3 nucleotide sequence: TGTGCCAGCAGTGCGAGACAGGGCGCGGAGACCCAGTACTTC. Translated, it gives CASSARQGAETQYF.